Here is one TCR beta chain with its context. Its antigen is not known. Libraries were prepared by immunoSEQ multiplex PCR; TCRdb keeps only in-frame clonotypes and omits some of them. The repertoire holds over 120,000 clones, with roughly three quarters as singletons. This specimen comes from a study of cytotoxic CD8 clonotypes in ibrutinib-treated CLL. Study context: The patients comprised approximately ten relapsed/refractory and some 15 treatment-naive cases, around 17 IGHV unmutated. Findings and limits, study-wide: Sampling schedules were unmatched across sustained-remission and progressing patients. Clonality, elevated at ibrutinib response, dropped back toward baseline at progression. Clonality was higher at baseline than in age-matched healthy donors and tracked circulating CD8+ T-cell counts.

Germline V gene data show CDR1 as KGHSH and CDR2 as LQKENI. CDR3 length: 14 residues. Trimming shortened V by 0 bases and J by 5 bases, and 11 bases separated the two germline ends. The receptor was isolated from a human donor with chronic lymphocytic leukemia. V gene TRBV18 combines with J gene TRBJ2-7; perhaps TRBD2 as D (5 bases). The input for sequencing was PBMCs, taken after 12 months of ibrutinib treatment. CDR3 amino acids: CASSPPVLRDEQYF. Written as DNA, the CDR3 is TGTGCCAGCTCACCACCAGTTCTGAGGGACGAGCAGTACTTC.